This T cell receptor (beta chain) is drawn from a study of OX40 agonist ivuxolimab in advanced cancers. Notes on the research overall: Ivuxolimab was an agonistic, fully human IgG2 monoclonal antibody directed against OX40 (CD134), a costimulatory receptor. A male proportion of about 79% and a mean age of around 60 years, ranging from 23 to 79, were recorded for the dose-escalation cohort. Partial responses were achieved by three dose-escalation patients, of whom one had hepatocellular carcinoma and two had cutaneous melanoma. The monotherapy dose-escalation portion (N ≈ 56 patients) of the phase I ivuxolimab trial is reported in the paper. Patients were allowed to have had prior anti-PD-1, anti-PD-L1 or anti-CTLA-4 therapy, and around 40% of the dose-escalation patients had previously received checkpoint inhibitors. Intravenous ivuxolimab was administered to patients every 2 weeks at six dose levels: 0.01, 0.1, 0.3, 1.5, 3 and 10 mg/kg. Of the 52 patients in dose escalation, around 20 had hepatocellular carcinoma, about 15 had melanoma, 9 had renal cell carcinoma and 9 had head and neck cancer. Peripheral TCRbeta sequencing was intended to test whether TCR sequence diversity was altered and clonal T-cell expansion was caused by ivuxolimab.

This clone turned up a few times. Its cognate antigen has yet to be identified. The junction departs from the called germline gene at one end, perhaps through a read error. General conclusions and limits of the study: After ivuxolimab, more expanded clones were found on average in CD8+ T cells than in CD4+ T cells. At doses from 0.1 to 3.0 mg/kg, clonal expansion was seen in both CD4+ and CD8+ blood T cells between baseline and week 6. In the 0.1-3.0 mg/kg groups, partial responders had among the lowest normalized peripheral clonal expansion, particularly in CD8+ T cells. Low levels of normalized T-cell clonal expansion were also seen in some patients who did not respond. Antigen specificity was not determined for the clonally expanded peripheral T cells.

For sequencing of the TCRbeta CDR3 region, genomic DNA was extracted from the sorted cells. The immunoSEQ Assay was used for sequencing of TCRbeta CDR3 regions. This immuneACCESS table, as held by TCRdb, lists in-frame sequences with V and J called but not all clones. Of the missing ones, under half trace to an unresolved V gene in checked studies; the others have no known cause. The sample contains roughly 41,000 clones, 82% of them found a single time. More than 1.5% of the sample lies in the top ten. The trial excluded patients who had a history of autoimmune disease or were on systemic immunosuppression. Peripheral blood for TCR sequencing was drawn from every dose cohort at baseline, at cycle 4 day 1 and at cycle 7 day 1. Samples came from an open-label, multicenter, first-in-human phase I dose-escalation trial of ivuxolimab. Adults with locally advanced or metastatic head and neck squamous cell, hepatocellular, melanoma or renal cell carcinoma were enrolled in the trial. Before TCR sequencing, CD4+ T cells and CD8+ T cells from peripheral blood were sorted into separate populations.

Sequencing used CD4+ or CD8+ T cells sorted from blood, obtained in a trial of the OX40 agonist ivuxolimab. The receptor was isolated from an adult with an advanced solid tumor such as melanoma, head and neck, liver or kidney cancer.

The encoded CDR3 is CASSPFAGANTESFF. The DNA sequence is given as TGTGCCAGCAGCCCCTTTGCAGGGGCGAACACTGAATCTTTCTTT. The sequence links TRBV7-9 to TRBJ1-1; TRBD1 could be the D gene, as 6 bases match. The cysteine opens and the phenylalanine closes a CDR3 of 15 amino acids. Only the CDR3 part of the read is kept: 45 bases, read in frame from the first base. According to the germline V gene (reference sequence), CDR1 reads SEHNR and CDR2 reads FQNEAQ.